The present T cell receptor (beta chain) was sequenced within a study of T cells expressing NK-cell markers. Study-level information: Source material for TCR beta repertoires consisted of sorted CD3+CD56+NKG2C+, CD3+CD56+NKG2C- and CD3+CD56-NKG2C+ T cells. HCMV seropositivity characterized most of the eight sequenced donors, and seronegativity one.

Following a re-call of the 5' RACE reads, TCRdb has one entry per CDR3 protein and lacks DNA. This specimen shows some 460,000 distinct CDR3 sequences; the ten leading clones hold almost 1.5%. Findings and caveats of the study: Dominant NKG2C+ clonotypes were found to form 1.0-7.0% of CD8+ T cells in five to seven donors.

In regard to this clonotype: Its specificity is unknown.

Germline-derived CDR1 and CDR2 are SGHRS and YFSETQ. The CDR3 has 14 amino acids. This clonotype originated in a woman aged 45-65 years in good health. The rearrangement joins TRBV5-1 to TRBJ2-4. The sequenced material came from blood T cells: a sorted CD56 or NKG2C T cell subset, CD4+ or CD8+ T cells, or bulk PBMC T cells (not recorded which). The CDR3 loop is CASSLTQSKNIQYF.